This entry lists 5 T cell receptor beta chains sequenced from one sample in a study of regulatory T cells in long-lasting Graves disease (dated by TCRdb to the early 2020s). Receptor libraries were prepared by multiplex PCR. The reads were generated on an Illumina HiSeq 4000. CDR3 regions were amplified by Arm-PCR with iRepertoire HTBI primers to construct TCR beta libraries. TCRdb reworked the public reads: Q25 trimming with fastp, MiXCR clone assembly, productive beta chains retained. Each CDR3 protein appears once, grouped with its most common genes and DNA. Across this sample there are 450,000 to 600,000 distinct CDR3 sequences, with roughly 17% seen only once. In total, the top ten clones hold 10% to 15% of the sample. The time point label on this specimen signifies: newly diagnosed GD, antithyroid drugs for less than 3 months. For both TCR sequencing and RNA sequencing, RNA was extracted from PBMCs using TRIzol.

A further study also used this sample, focusing on T cells in Graves' hyperthyroidism and ophthalmopathy.

This material consisted of peripheral blood mononuclear cells (PBMCs), taken at new diagnosis, from a patient treated with antithyroid drugs. These receptors were obtained from a man in his forties or fifties with Graves disease. Donor details come from another sample of the same person, matched by shared clones.

At least ten counts were recorded for this clonotype. V usage is TRBV3-1 and J usage is TRBJ1-1; D not resolved. This CDR3 is built from 14 residues. From germline, CDR1 is LGHDT and CDR2 YNNKEL (reference sequence). Deletions cut 3 bases from V and 4 bases from J, with 12 bases between. DNA of the CDR3: TGTGCCAGCAGCCAGCCCGGGCCGGGCACTGAAGCTTTCTTT. It specifies CASSQPGPGTEAFF.

J is TRBJ1-4 and V is TRBV5-1; the match to TRBD1 covers 10 bases. Trimming removed 5 bases from V and 5 bases from J; junction bases left unmatched: 6. In germline, CDR1 is SGHRS, CDR2 YFSETQ. The CDR3 loop spans 15 amino acids. The CDR3 bases are TGCGCCAGCAGACCTGCGGGACAGGGGAATGAAAAACTGTTTTTT. Its protein product is CASRPAGQGNEKLFF.

In this sample, this clonotype turned up many times. The chain employs TRBV20-1 and TRBJ2-4, with 8 bases identical to TRBD2. There are 14 residues in the CDR3. Germline V CDR1 and CDR2: DFQATT, SNEGSKA (reference sequence). J gave up 5 bases and V 3 bases, and 6 bases lay outside the gene matches. The chain's CDR3 is CSASSGTQQNIQYF. CDR3 sequence (DNA): TGCAGTGCTAGTAGCGGGACACAACAAAACATTCAGTACTTC.

The gene calls are TRBV19 and TRBJ1-2; D is possibly TRBD1 (5 bases). The germline V gene has CDR1 LNHDA and CDR2 SQIVND (reference sequence). Trimming shortened V by 7 bases and J by 5 bases, and 14 bases separated the two germline ends. This CDR3 contains 13 residues. CDR3 sequence (DNA): TGTGCCAGTACCCGTGGGGGGACTTATGGCTACACCTTC. Its protein is CASTRGGTYGYTF. Variable domain in full (rest from reference TRBV19 and TRBJ1-2): DGGITQSPKYLFRKEGQNVTLSCEQNLNHDAMYWYRQDPGQGLRLIYYSQIVNDFQKGDIAEGYSVSREKKESFPLTVTSAQKNPTAFYLCASTRGGTYGYTFGSGTRLTVV.

The chain recombines TRBV12-3 or TRBV12-4 with TRBJ2-1, with D perhaps matching TRBD2 (6 bases). Trimming stripped 7 bases from V and 1 base from J, with 11 bases between. CDR3 length: 14 residues. For the CDR3, the DNA is TGTGCCAGCAAGTTTGGAGGGTCCTACAATGAGCAGTTCTTC. This codes for CASKFGGSYNEQFF.